These 29 T cell receptor beta chains came from one sample sequenced in a study of shared clonotypes between healthy human individuals. The data were produced by immunoSEQ multiplex PCR, yet TCRdb's version contains in-frame clones alone and is incomplete. The table lists some 1.5 million clones, approximately 98% of them singletons. Sequencing was done on a sample of naive CD4+ T cells sorted from blood. Subset in this sample: CD45RA+ positively selected. These receptors all stem from a man aged 25-45 years in good health.

V and J are TRBV7-3 and TRBJ2-3, with unresolved D. Germline CDR1 reads SGHTA; CDR2 reads FQGTGA. CDR3 length: 13 residues. With 5 bases removed from V and 2 bases from J, the gap between germline ends came to 8 bases. The CDR3: CASSLEPTDTQYF. Here the CDR3 DNA reads TGTGCCAGCAGCCTCGAACCCACAGATACGCAGTATTTT.

The gene calls are TRBV2 and TRBJ2-7; D remains ambiguous. This CDR3 has 14 amino acids. V was pared by 7 bases and J by 0 bases, with 13 bases between. The germline V gene has CDR1 SNHLY and CDR2 FYNNEI. CDR3 loop: CASKGTPSSYEQYF. For the CDR3, the DNA is TGTGCCAGCAAGGGAACACCGAGCTCCTACGAGCAGTACTTC.

The rearrangement links TRBV7-7 to TRBJ2-1; 13 nucleotides line up with TRBD2. Germline values: CDR1 SSHAT, CDR2 FNYEAQ (reference sequence). The CDR3 has 13 amino acids. V lost 8 bases to trimming and J lost 6 bases; unmatched junction nucleotides: 1. The CDR3, as DNA: TGTGCCAGCGGACTAGCGGGAGCCAATGAGCAGTTCTTC. Translation gives CASGLAGANEQFF.

This clone is a singleton in its sample. This chain joins TRBV11-3 and TRBJ1-2; D gene unclear. Trimming shortened V by 0 bases and J by 8 bases, and 13 bases separated the two germline ends. This CDR3 has 14 amino acids. Germline-derived CDR1 and CDR2 are SGHNT and YENEEA. The CDR3 loop reads CASSLDPQARGYTF. CDR3 in DNA: TGTGCCAGCAGCTTAGATCCCCAGGCCCGGGGCTACACCTTC. The full variable domain, rest sourced from reference TRBV11-3 and TRBJ1-2, is EAGVVQSPRYKIIEKKQPVAFWCNPISGHNTLYWYLQNLGQGPELLIRYENEEAVDDSQLPKDRFSAERLKGVDSTLKIQPAELGDSAVYLCASSLDPQARGYTFGSGTRLTVV.

The chain is built from TRBV28 and TRBJ2-2; unclear D gene. Germline V CDR1 and CDR2: MDHEN, SYDVKM. The CDR3 totals 14 residues. V lost 7 bases to trimming and J lost 8 bases, with 17 bases between them. CDR3 residues: CASINLVGPGELFF. The CDR3 bases are TGTGCCAGCATTAATTTAGTCGGGCCGGGGGAGCTGTTTTTT. Filled out from reference TRBV28 and TRBJ2-2, the complete variable domain reads DVKVTQSSRYLVKRTGEKVFLECVQDMDHENMFWYRQDPGLGLRLIYFSYDVKMKEKGDIPEGYSVSREKKERFSLILESASTNQTSMYLCASINLVGPGELFFGEGSRLTVL.

V is TRBV10-3 and J is TRBJ2-3, with TRBD1 matching over 8 bases. V was clipped by 0 bases and J by 4 bases; unmatched bases: 6. Germline V gene sequence: CDR1 ENHRY, CDR2 SYGVKD. CDR3 length: 16 amino acids. Here the CDR3 reads CAISESPTGVPDTQYF. In nucleotides, the CDR3 is TGTGCCATCAGTGAGTCGCCGACAGGGGTCCCAGATACGCAGTATTTT.

V is TRBV9 and J is TRBJ2-7; D gene uncertain. This CDR3 spans 14 amino acids. Trimming shortened V by 0 bases and J by 3 bases, and 10 bases separated the two germline ends. CDR1 is SGDLS and CDR2 is YYNGEE in the germline V gene. The DNA for the CDR3 is TGTGCCAGCAGCGTAGGGGTCGCCTACTACGAGCAGTACTTC. It is translated as CASSVGVAYYEQYF.

This chain connects TRBV6-1 to TRBJ1-2; maybe TRBD1 (5 bases). CDR1 is MNHNS, CDR2 SASEGT, per germline. The CDR3 consists of 15 residues. V dropped 3 bases and J dropped 6 bases, with 17 bases sitting between them. In DNA, the CDR3 is TGTGCCAGCAGTGACCAACAGGACGGGATTGATGGCTACACCTTC. Its protein product is CASSDQQDGIDGYTF.

The chain has TRBV6-5 and TRBJ1-2, with 7 bases identical to TRBD1. The CDR3 has 16 residues. Germline CDR1 is MNHEY and CDR2 is SVGAGI. The V segment lost 2 bases and the J segment 6 bases; nucleotides outside the gene matches: 12. The CDR3 protein is CASSYVNFGTVNGYTF. CDR3 nucleotides: TGTGCCAGCAGTTACGTAAATTTCGGGACAGTAAATGGCTACACCTTC.

The V and J genes are TRBV7-9 and TRBJ1-1, with D unclear. The CDR3 length is 13 residues. V lost 4 bases, J lost 2 bases, and 8 bases lay in between. The germline gives CDR1 SEHNR, CDR2 FQNEAQ (reference sequence). This CDR3 is CASSSAKNTEAFF. The DNA for the CDR3 is TGTGCCAGCAGCTCCGCAAAAAACACTGAAGCTTTCTTT.

This chain connects TRBV10-3 to TRBJ1-5; D unresolved. Between the trimmed V and J ends, which lost 10 bases and 2 bases, there was a span of 12 bases. CDR1 and CDR2 from the germline V gene are ENHRY and SYGVKD. The CDR3 contains 13 residues. This CDR3 is CATEGVGNQPQHF. CDR3 DNA sequence: TGTGCCACCGAGGGTGTTGGCAATCAGCCCCAGCATTTT.

The rearrangement joins TRBV7-9 to TRBJ1-2; no clear D. Germline-derived CDR1 and CDR2 are SEHNR and FQNEAQ (reference sequence). V lost 7 bases to trimming and J lost 8 bases, with 17 bases between them. CDR3 length equals 13 residues. CDR3 nucleotide sequence: TGTGCCAGCACCCCCATTGAGGCCGGCGGCTACACCTTC. It codes for CASTPIEAGGYTF.

This chain connects TRBV6-1 to TRBJ2-1, with D tentatively TRBD2 (6 bases). V gave up 7 bases and J gave up 10 bases, with 17 bases separating them. Germline V lookup: CDR1 MNHNS, CDR2 SASEGT. This CDR3 is 13 amino acids long. The CDR3 sequence is CASKVPGGIEQFF. DNA for the CDR3: TGTGCCAGCAAGGTTCCTGGCGGGATCGAGCAGTTCTTC.

For the CDR3, the DNA is TGCAGCGTTGAAGGGGCGGGAGGGGGCTTGGAGCAGTTCTTC. This translates into CSVEGAGGGLEQFF. This chain links TRBV29-1 with TRBJ2-1; 9 bases fit TRBD2. The CDR3 length is 14 residues. V shed 1 base and J 10 bases; nucleotides not matched to a gene: 8. The germline V gene encodes CDR1 SQVTM and CDR2 ANQGSEA.

V and J are TRBV27 and TRBJ2-7; 7 nucleotides match TRBD1. Germline CDR1 and CDR2: MNHEY and SMNVEV (reference sequence). This CDR3 contains 16 residues. V lost 6 bases and J lost 0; bases outside the gene matches: 11. Here the CDR3 reads CASSITARDSSYEQYF. CDR3 sequence (DNA): TGTGCCAGCAGCATAACCGCCCGGGACAGCTCCTACGAGCAGTACTTC.

V and J are TRBV29-1 and TRBJ2-3; no reliable D call. With 7 bases removed from V and 2 bases from J, the gap between germline ends came to 16 bases. The germline V gene encodes CDR1 SQVTM and CDR2 ANQGSEA. The CDR3 runs to 14 residues. CDR3 DNA sequence: TGCAGCGGCCAGATGGACCTAACCACAGATACGCAGTATTTT. Translated: CSGQMDLTTDTQYF.

The genes are TRBV9 and TRBJ2-2; tentatively, D is TRBD2 (5 bases). The CDR3 runs 14 residues. V lost 0 bases and J lost 3, with 6 bases in between. From germline, CDR1 is SGDLS and CDR2 YYNGEE. CDR3 loop: CASSVVDYTGELFF. The DNA for the CDR3 is TGTGCCAGCAGCGTAGTGGACTACACCGGGGAGCTGTTTTTT. The whole variable domain, remainder taken from reference TRBV9 and TRBJ2-2, is DSGVTQTPKHLITATGQRVTLRCSPRSGDLSVYWYQQSLDQGLQFLIQYYNGEERAKGNILERFSAQQFPDLHSELNLSSLELGDSALYFCASSVVDYTGELFFGEGSRLTVL.

V and J are TRBV2 and TRBJ1-5, with D maybe TRBD1 (6 bases). Trimming removed 1 base from V and 4 bases from J, with 14 bases in between. Germline loops: CDR1 SNHLY, CDR2 FYNNEI. CDR3 length equals 16 residues. The CDR3 nucleotides read TGTGCCAGCAGTGAAGGTGGACAGAGACCAAATCAGCCCCAGCATTTT. This codes for CASSEGGQRPNQPQHF.

V is TRBV2 and J is TRBJ1-2; D might be TRBD1 (5 bases). Germline V gene lookup returns CDR1 SNHLY and CDR2 FYNNEI. There are 14 residues in the CDR3. V was cut by 7 bases and J by 2 bases, with 14 bases left in between. Here the CDR3 DNA reads TGTGCCAGCAACTACGGGACGGTCAACTATGGCTACACCTTC. Encoded protein: CASNYGTVNYGYTF.

The chain joins TRBV4-3 to TRBJ2-7, with 8 bases lining up with TRBD2. From germline, CDR1 is LGHNA and CDR2 YSLEER. The CDR3 contains 14 residues. Trimming cost V 3 bases and J 1 base; bases outside gene matches: 2. CDR3 amino acids: CASSHSGSSYEQYF. CDR3 coding DNA: TGCGCCAGCAGCCACAGCGGGAGTTCCTACGAGCAGTACTTC.

The V gene is TRBV9, the J gene TRBJ2-2; 8 bases match TRBD2. The V segment lost 4 bases and the J segment 6 bases; nucleotides outside the gene matches: 14. Germline CDR1 reads SGDLS; CDR2 reads YYNGEE. This CDR3 spans 17 amino acids. The CDR3 DNA is TGTGCCAGCAGCATCCGGATCGGGAGGGCCCTGTCCGGGGAGCTGTTTTTT. Encoded protein: CASSIRIGRALSGELFF.

Of note for this clone: Other nucleotide sequences from this sample produce the same CDR3. The V and J genes are TRBV18 and TRBJ1-2, with unresolved D. Germline V gives CDR1 KGHSH, CDR2 LQKENI. Deletions cut 3 bases from V and 2 bases from J, with 7 bases between. This CDR3 is 13 amino acids long. CDR3: CASSPGDNYGYTF. The CDR3 DNA sequence: TGTGCCAGCTCACCCGGAGACAACTATGGCTACACCTTC.

The chain combines TRBV28 with TRBJ1-2; D is undetermined. Germline V CDR1 and CDR2: MDHEN, SYDVKM. The CDR3 is made up of 15 amino acids. Trimming took 2 bases from V and 6 from J, leaving 16 bases between them. In DNA, the CDR3 is TGTGCCAGCAGTTTACCGATAGGTTGGGAAAATGGCTACACCTTC. Encoded protein: CASSLPIGWENGYTF.

The chain has TRBV4-2 and TRBJ1-2; D might be TRBD1 (6 bases). Trimming cost V 1 base and J 8 bases, with 14 bases left between them. The CDR3 has 14 residues. Germline-derived CDR1 and CDR2 are LGHNA and YNFKEQ. CDR3 amino acids: CASSQVVGQGGYTF. DNA for the CDR3: TGTGCCAGCAGCCAAGTCGTGGGGCAGGGGGGCTACACCTTC.

This chain links TRBV30 with TRBJ2-2; D is possibly TRBD2 (5 bases). Germline-derived CDR1 and CDR2 are GTSNPN and SVGIG (reference sequence). V shed 2 bases and J shed 7 bases, with 11 bases lying between them. The CDR3 extends over 13 amino acids. CDR3 protein: CAWSQSGSGELFF. The CDR3 nucleotides read TGTGCCTGGAGTCAGAGCGGAAGCGGGGAGCTGTTTTTT.

The rearrangement uses TRBV9 and TRBJ2-1, with 7 positions matching TRBD2. Germline loops: CDR1 SGDLS, CDR2 YYNGEE. The ends lost 5 bases at V and 2 bases at J; junction bases unmatched: 7. The CDR3 spans 15 residues. The CDR3 protein is CASSLTGLAYNEQFF. The DNA of the CDR3 is TGTGCCAGCAGTTTAACCGGACTAGCCTACAATGAGCAGTTCTTC. Drawing the rest from reference TRBV9 and TRBJ2-1, the complete variable domain is DSGVTQTPKHLITATGQRVTLRCSPRSGDLSVYWYQQSLDQGLQFLIQYYNGEERAKGNILERFSAQQFPDLHSELNLSSLELGDSALYFCASSLTGLAYNEQFFGPGTRLTVL.

The rearrangement uses TRBV27 and TRBJ2-7; possibly TRBD1 or TRBD2 for D (5 bases each). The length of the CDR3 is 14 residues. Trimming removed 8 bases from V and 0 bases from J, with 14 bases in between. Per germline, CDR1 MNHEY and CDR2 SMNVEV (reference sequence). CDR3 sequence (DNA): TGTGCCAGCGGACAACTAGGACCCTCCTACGAGCAGTACTTC. This translates into CASGQLGPSYEQYF.

This clone was detected a few times. This sample also contains other DNA sequences that code for the same CDR3. This chain joins TRBV5-1 and TRBJ2-7; TRBD1 matches 12 bases. V gave up 0 bases and J gave up 6 bases; unmatched junction bases: 4. Per germline, CDR1 SGHRS and CDR2 YFSETQ. The CDR3 consists of 15 residues. DNA for the CDR3: TGCGCCAGCAGCTTGGCCGGGACAGGGGGCGGCGAGCAGTACTTC. Protein sequence: CASSLAGTGGGEQYF.

V and J are TRBV5-4 and TRBJ2-3, with a tentative D call TRBD1 (6 bases). Germline CDR1 and CDR2: SGHNT and YYREEE (reference sequence). This CDR3 is 18 amino acids long. The ends were cut back, 3 bases at V and 0 bases at J, with 20 bases in the middle. CDR3 sequence: CASSYPTQGHFSTDTQYF. DNA of the CDR3: TGTGCCAGCAGCTATCCAACCCAGGGGCATTTTAGCACAGATACGCAGTATTTT.